The clone carrying this T cell receptor beta chain appeared many times. Its antigen is not known. The CDR3 extends over 14 amino acids. Germline CDR1 reads DFQATT; CDR2 reads SNEGSKA (reference sequence). Trimming took off 5 bases at V and 7 bases at J, with 15 bases between the two ends. Researchers attached unique molecular identifiers to individual cDNA molecules. TCRdb re-derived calls from the 5' RACE reads in MiXCR, one entry per CDR3 protein. The table records about 39,000 distinct CDR3 sequences, 4.5% to 7% of them present only once. These data are taken from a study of early T cells in non-severe SARS-CoV-2 infection. On the study more broadly: Bulk RNA taken from unsorted whole blood was sequenced, leaving chains unpaired.

The study's findings and limits: Database matching using VDJdb favored anti-spike CD8 responses, with private and CD4 specificities left missing.

The gene calls are TRBV20-1 and TRBJ1-6; tentative D call: TRBD1 (5 bases). The source is an adult who was a healthcare worker with PCR-confirmed SARS-CoV-2 infection or an uninfected control (not recorded which). The material was whole blood, obtained at baseline. CDR3 in amino acids: CSARDGRQNSPLHF. CDR3 nucleotide sequence: TGCAGTGCTCGGGACGGACGACAGAATTCACCCCTCCACTTT.